One and the same sample provided the 21 T cell receptor beta chains below, sequenced in a study of CD8 T cells in ankylosing spondylitis. TCRdb recomputed calls from the 5' RACE reads with MiXCR, one row per CDR3 protein. The sample lists under 250,000 distinct CDR3 sequences, roughly a third seen once, with around 4.4% in the top ten. Sequencing input: blood, either unsorted or a sorted T cell fraction (not recorded which). The receptors were gathered from a male donor with ankylosing spondylitis or in good health (not recorded which).

This clonotype has just a few counts. The chain carries TRBV20-1 and TRBJ1-1; a weak D match, TRBD1 (6 bases). Trimming cost V 6 bases and J 1 base, with 12 bases left between them. This CDR3 contains 13 residues. Germline V CDR1 and CDR2: DFQATT, SNEGSKA (reference sequence). As DNA, the CDR3 is TGCAGTGCCCAGGGGATAGGGAACACTGAAGCTTTCTTT. It codes for CSAQGIGNTEAFF.

The V and J genes are TRBV12-3 or TRBV12-4 and TRBJ1-4, with D possibly being TRBD1 (5 bases). This CDR3 contains 14 residues. The V end lost 6 bases, the J end lost 4 bases, and 12 bases lay between the germline ends. The CDR3 protein is CASSLRDHNEKLFF. The CDR3 nucleotides read TGTGCCAGCAGCCTCCGGGACCATAATGAAAAACTGTTTTTT.

The rearrangement joins TRBV10-3 to TRBJ2-5; unclear D gene. Trimming stripped 1 base from V and 1 base from J, with 10 bases between. This CDR3 has 15 amino acids. Germline V gene data show CDR1 as ENHRY and CDR2 as SYGVKD. As DNA, the CDR3 is TGTGCCATCAGTGAGTTCAGAGGCCTCCAAGAGACCCAGTACTTC. It specifies CAISEFRGLQETQYF.

This clonotype was counted only a few times. V is TRBV20-1 and J is TRBJ2-3; 9 bases fit TRBD1. V shed 6 bases, J shed 5 bases, and the junction held 9 bases outside the gene matches. The germline V gene has CDR1 DFQATT and CDR2 SNEGSKA (reference sequence). This CDR3 spans 14 amino acids. This CDR3 is CSALTGTGLDTQYF. CDR3 nucleotide sequence: TGCAGTGCCTTGACCGGGACAGGGTTAGATACGCAGTATTTT.

V and J are TRBV12-3 or TRBV12-4 and TRBJ2-7, with D maybe TRBD1 (5 bases). V lost 5 bases and J 2 bases, leaving 13 bases between the germline ends. The CDR3 is 14 amino acids. CDR3 protein: CASSPGSLPYEQYF. The CDR3 DNA reads TGTGCCAGCAGTCCAGGGTCGTTGCCCTACGAGCAGTACTTC.

The rearrangement uses TRBV20-1 and TRBJ2-3; 7 bases align to TRBD2. The germline V gene has CDR1 DFQATT and CDR2 SNEGSKA (reference sequence). The CDR3 spans 12 residues. V dropped 0 bases and J dropped 10; count of bases not matched to a gene: 4. CDR3 region: CSARESLAAQYF. The CDR3 DNA follows: TGCAGTGCTAGAGAGTCGCTAGCGGCGCAGTATTTT.

This clonotype was detected a few times. The chain combines TRBV10-2 with TRBJ1-6; 8 bases match TRBD1. In germline, CDR1 is WSHSY, CDR2 SAAADI. With V trimmed by 7 bases and J by 7 bases, 6 bases remained unmatched. The CDR3 runs to 14 residues. The CDR3 here is CASTTDRDNSPLHF. The CDR3 nucleotides are TGCGCCAGCACTACGGACAGGGACAATTCACCCCTCCACTTT.

This sequence joins TRBV20-1 and TRBJ1-1; TRBD1 might be the D (5 bases). The CDR3 is made up of 12 amino acids. Germline V CDR1 and CDR2: DFQATT, SNEGSKA (reference sequence). The germline V and J ends were trimmed by 3 bases and 7 bases, with 12 bases remaining between them. The CDR3 DNA reads as TGCAGTGCTAGTGGGCTGGGACTTGAAGCTTTCTTT. This sequence encodes CSASGLGLEAFF.

The chain has TRBV20-1 and TRBJ2-5; 8 bases line up with TRBD1. CDR1 is DFQATT, CDR2 SNEGSKA, per germline (reference sequence). This CDR3 is built from 14 residues. V lost 1 base, J lost 1 base, and 2 bases stayed unmatched. The CDR3 here is CSARATGGQETQYF. The CDR3 bases are TGCAGTGCTAGAGCCACAGGGGGCCAAGAGACCCAGTACTTC.

V usage is TRBV7-2 and J usage is TRBJ2-7; D is unclear. The length of the CDR3 is 14 residues. With 0 bases removed from V and 0 bases from J, the gap between germline ends came to 6 bases. Per the germline V gene, CDR1 is SGHTA and CDR2 is FQGNSA. CDR3 DNA: TGTGCCAGCAGCTTAGCTCCGTACTCCTACGAGCAGTACTTC. Residues: CASSLAPYSYEQYF.

The chain couples TRBV9 to TRBJ2-1; 9 nucleotides align to TRBD2. Germline values: CDR1 SGDLS, CDR2 YYNGEE. The V and J ends lost 0 bases and 5 bases, in that order; junction bases with no gene match: 3. This CDR3 is 15 amino acids long. The CDR3 reads CASSVGAGGDNEQFF. CDR3 coding DNA: TGTGCCAGCAGCGTAGGTGCGGGGGGGGACAATGAGCAGTTCTTC. The variable domain in full, completed from reference TRBV9 and TRBJ2-1, reads DSGVTQTPKHLITATGQRVTLRCSPRSGDLSVYWYQQSLDQGLQFLIQYYNGEERAKGNILERFSAQQFPDLHSELNLSSLELGDSALYFCASSVGAGGDNEQFFGPGTRLTVL.

Only a few counts were recorded for this clonotype. The rearrangement joins TRBV5-1 to TRBJ2-3; 11 positions agree with TRBD1. Germline V CDR1 and CDR2: SGHRS, YFSETQ. J was trimmed by 5 bases and V by 2 bases; bases with no gene match: 1. The CDR3 runs 14 residues. The DNA of the CDR3 is TGCGCCAGCAGCTTCGGGACAGGGGGAGATACGCAGTATTTT. It specifies CASSFGTGGDTQYF.

This clonotype was counted between two and nine times. The rearrangement joins TRBV29-1 to TRBJ2-3, with D unresolved. The CDR3 extends over 12 amino acids. CDR1 and CDR2 from the germline V gene are SQVTM and ANQGSEA. The germline V and J ends were trimmed by 5 bases and 4 bases, with 10 bases remaining between them. DNA for the CDR3: TGCAGCGTTTCCCAGGAAGCAGATACGCAGTATTTT. This codes for CSVSQEADTQYF.

V gene TRBV28 combines with J gene TRBJ2-5, with 7 bases that match TRBD1. Germline values: CDR1 MDHEN, CDR2 SYDVKM. The CDR3 sequence is 14 residues long. V shed 5 bases, J shed 5 bases, and the junction held 8 bases outside the gene matches. The CDR3 region has the DNA TGTGCCAGCAGTAAGACAGGGTTGAGCGAGACCCAGTACTTC. Its protein product is CASSKTGLSETQYF.

The J gene is TRBJ1-2, the V gene TRBV6-5; a weak D match, TRBD1 (6 bases). Germline CDR1 and CDR2: MNHEY and SVGAGI. The CDR3 consists of 14 residues. Trimming removed 4 bases from V and 3 bases from J, with 12 bases in between. CDR3 bases: TGTGCCAGCAGTTGGGGGGGGGGCGACTATGGCTACACCTTC. Translation: CASSWGGGDYGYTF.

The chain joins TRBV6-5 to TRBJ2-2; TRBD1 might be the D (5 bases). The CDR3 runs to 17 residues. Germline values: CDR1 MNHEY, CDR2 SVGAGI. Trimming pared 0 bases from V and 2 bases from J, leaving 13 bases between. The CDR3 loop reads CASSYSWAGLNTGELFF. CDR3 bases: TGTGCCAGCAGTTACTCTTGGGCAGGGCTAAACACCGGGGAGCTGTTTTTT.

The V and J genes are TRBV4-1 and TRBJ2-7; 7 bases match TRBD1. This CDR3 region has 16 residues. The V gene's germline CDR1 is MGHRA and CDR2 YSYEKL. V trimming: 0 bases; J trimming: 2 bases; junction bases outside the gene matches: 7. The CDR3 DNA is TGCGCCAGCAGCCAAGATAATAGGGGGACAGCCTACGAGCAGTACTTC. It codes for CASSQDNRGTAYEQYF.

This clonotype was counted at least ten times. The chain carries TRBV29-1 and TRBJ1-1, with D maybe TRBD1 (6 bases). The V end was cut by 7 bases, the J end by 10 bases, with 25 bases between. The CDR3 totals 14 residues. CDR1 and CDR2 (germline): SQVTM, ANQGSEA. The CDR3 sequence is CSADRDNLGSGAFF. In DNA, the CDR3 is TGCAGCGCGGACCGGGACAATCTAGGCAGTGGAGCTTTCTTT.

This clonotype was recorded only once. J is TRBJ2-3 and V is TRBV11-2; 8 positions match TRBD1. The CDR3 is 15 amino acids. Trimming at V came to 5 bases and at J to 3 bases, leaving 7 bases not matched to a gene. Germline CDR1 is SGHAT and CDR2 is FQNNGV. CDR3 residues: CASSPSDRVTDTQYF. DNA of the CDR3: TGTGCCAGCAGCCCATCGGACAGGGTAACAGATACGCAGTATTTT.

The genes are TRBV20-1 and TRBJ2-5; D remains unclear. The CDR3 sequence is 11 residues long. The V end was cut by 2 bases, the J end by 7 bases, with 8 bases between. Germline assignment: CDR1 DFQATT and CDR2 SNEGSKA (reference sequence). The CDR3 DNA follows: TGCAGTGCTAGATCTCTGTGGACCCAGTACTTC. It is translated as CSARSLWTQYF.

The CDR3 region has the DNA TGTGCCAGCAGCTTAAAAGGGGATATCTCCTACGAGCAGTACTTC. Its protein product is CASSLKGDISYEQYF. This rearrangement joins TRBV7-9 to TRBJ2-7; D is possibly TRBD1 (5 bases). V was clipped by 2 bases and J by 0 bases, with 11 bases between them. Germline loops: CDR1 SEHNR, CDR2 FQNEAQ (reference sequence). This CDR3 is built from 15 residues. Full variable domain (remainder filled in from reference TRBV7-9 and TRBJ2-7): DTGVSQNPRHKITKRGQNVTFRCDPISEHNRLYWYRQTLGQGPEFLTYFQNEAQLEKSRLLSDRFSAERPKGSFSTLEIQRTEQGDSAMYLCASSLKGDISYEQYFGPGTRLTVT.